These 18 T cell receptor beta chains came from one sample sequenced in a study of patients and donors after allogeneic stem cell transplantation. TCRdb processed the RT-PCR reads anew with MiXCR; each CDR3 protein has one entry. The sample contains roughly 230,000 distinct CDR3 sequences, roughly 14% of which appear only once. Specimen: blood, either unsorted or a sorted T cell fraction (not recorded which). The receptors were sampled from a human donor who was either an allogeneic HSCT recipient or a stem cell or donor lymphocyte infusion donor (not recorded which). It is not recorded whose cells these are; they may come from a transplant donor.

The rearrangement uses TRBV7-3 and TRBJ2-3, with TRBD2 matching over 14 bases. CDR1 is SGHTA and CDR2 is FQGTGA in the germline V gene. The CDR3 length is 18 residues. V lost 5 bases and J lost 0; bases outside the gene matches: 7. The CDR3 coding sequence is TGTGCCAGCAGCATAGGACTAGCGGGGGGAACTAGCACAGATACGCAGTATTTT. It is translated as CASSIGLAGGTSTDTQYF. Full variable domain (rest looked up from reference TRBV7-3 and TRBJ2-3): GAGVSQTPSNKVTEKGKYVELRCDPISGHTALYWYRQSLGQGPEFLIYFQGTGAADDSGLPNDRFFAVRPEGSVSTLKIQRTERGDSAVYLCASSIGLAGGTSTDTQYFGPGTRLTVL.

This chain links TRBV6-5 with TRBJ1-4; D gene unclear. Looked up from germline, CDR1 is MNHEY and CDR2 is SVGAGI. Trimming shortened V by 2 bases and J by 7 bases, and 14 bases separated the two germline ends. This CDR3 spans 15 amino acids. The CDR3 DNA reads as TGTGCCAGCAGTTACCCTCCCACGGGGAGTGAAAAACTGTTTTTT. Translating it yields CASSYPPTGSEKLFF.

This clonotype was seen only a few times. This may stem from a read error, because a much larger clone lies one nucleotide away. This chain connects TRBV27 to TRBJ2-1, with D possibly matching TRBD2 (6 bases). Germline lookup yields CDR1 MNHEY and CDR2 SMNVEV (reference sequence). The CDR3 is 14 amino acids. CDR3 loop: CASSLLASYNEKFF. The CDR3 DNA follows: TGTGCCAGCAGCCTGCTAGCGAGCTACAATGAGAAGTTCTTC.

This clonotype appeared a few times. The chain uses TRBV7-9 and TRBJ1-3, with a possible D match to TRBD1 (6 bases). The V gene lost 6 bases and the J gene lost 0 bases, with 18 bases spanning the gap. The CDR3 extends over 17 amino acids. Germline CDR1 reads SEHNR; CDR2 reads FQNEAQ (reference sequence). The chain's CDR3 is CASSLLKGQSSGNTIYF. The CDR3 coding sequence is TGTGCCAGCAGTCTACTCAAAGGACAGTCCTCTGGAAACACCATATATTTT.

The chain joins TRBV4-1 to TRBJ2-2; 8 bases line up with TRBD1. The CDR3 has 17 residues. The ends lost 3 bases at V and 6 bases at J; junction bases unmatched: 12. CDR1 and CDR2 from the germline V gene are MGHRA and YSYEKL. The CDR3 coding sequence is TGCGCCAGCAGCCACGGGACAGGAGGTCGCGGGGCCGGGGAGCTGTTTTTT. Translating it yields CASSHGTGGRGAGELFF.

V usage is TRBV7-8 and J usage is TRBJ2-1; D remains ambiguous. Deletions cut 5 bases from V and 6 bases from J, with 20 bases between. The CDR3 consists of 16 residues. Looked up from germline, CDR1 is SGHVS and CDR2 is FQNEAQ. The CDR3 coding sequence is TGTGCCAGCAGCCCCAATCCTCTAGTTTCAGTCAATGAGCAGTTCTTC. This translates into CASSPNPLVSVNEQFF.

This clonotype was observed many times. J is TRBJ1-4 and V is TRBV9, with D perhaps matching TRBD1 (5 bases). The CDR3 loop spans 15 amino acids. V was shortened by 3 bases and J by 4 bases, with 13 bases between the two germline ends. CDR1 is SGDLS, CDR2 YYNGEE, per germline. CDR3 sequence reads: CASSGAGQVNEKLFF. CDR3 sequence (DNA): TGTGCCAGCAGCGGGGCAGGACAAGTTAATGAAAAACTGTTTTTT.

This clonotype was seen ten or more times. The genes are TRBV20-1 and TRBJ2-5, with D possibly being TRBD2 (7 bases). Germline V CDR1 and CDR2: DFQATT, SNEGSKA (reference sequence). V was cut by 1 base and J by 13 bases, with 22 bases left in between. CDR3 length: 14 residues. CDR3 sequence (DNA): TGCAGTGCTAGAGGGGGGGGGCCCTCCTACCCCCCGTACTTC. Translation: CSARGGGPSYPPYF.

Ten or more counts support this clonotype. The J gene is TRBJ1-3, the V gene TRBV5-1; possibly TRBD1 for D (6 bases). The CDR3 covers 17 residues. Germline V gene lookup returns CDR1 SGHRS and CDR2 YFSETQ. V lost 4 bases to trimming and J lost 0 bases, with 17 bases between them. The DNA for the CDR3 is TGCGCCAGCAGCCTCCATGGACAGTTCAGCTCTGGAAACACCATATATTTT. It encodes CASSLHGQFSSGNTIYF.

This clonotype showed up just a few times. The chain carries TRBV24-1 and TRBJ2-1, with TRBD2 matching over 14 bases. The CDR3 runs to 18 residues. From germline, CDR1 is KGHDR and CDR2 SFDVKD. Trimming cost V 3 bases and J 0 bases; bases outside gene matches: 3. CDR3 amino acids: CATSDGGLAGGSYNEQFF. The CDR3 bases are TGTGCCACCAGTGATGGCGGACTAGCGGGAGGCTCCTACAATGAGCAGTTCTTC.

This clonotype occurred many times. The chain couples TRBV15 to TRBJ2-1, with D uncertain. CDR1 LNHNV and CDR2 YYDKDF come from the germline V gene (reference sequence). Trimming removed 1 base from V and 1 base from J, with 8 bases in between. The CDR3 length is 15 residues. The CDR3: CATSRVRPSYNEQFF. The CDR3 nucleotides read TGTGCCACCAGCAGAGTCCGGCCATCCTACAATGAGCAGTTCTTC. Based on the CDR3 plus reference TRBV15 and TRBJ2-1, the full variable domain is DAMVIQNPRYQVTQFGKPVTLSCSQTLNHNVMYWYQQKSSQAPKLLFHYYDKDFNNEADTPDNFQSRRPNTSFCFLDIRSPGLGDTAMYLCATSRVRPSYNEQFFGPGTRLTVL.

This chain connects TRBV6-1 to TRBJ2-3; 7 bases match TRBD1. The CDR3 totals 15 residues. Germline V CDR1 and CDR2: MNHNS, SASEGT. The J segment lost 3 bases and the V segment lost 6 bases, leaving 9 bases of the junction unmatched. The CDR3 loop reads CASRSRQGLTDTQYF. The CDR3 DNA follows: TGTGCCAGCAGATCCCGACAGGGATTGACAGATACGCAGTATTTT.

This clonotype was seen a handful of times. Here the CDR3 DNA reads TGCGCCAGCAGCCCCACAGGGGTCAGTGAAAAACTGTTTTTT. Its protein is CASSPTGVSEKLFF. V usage is TRBV4-3 and J usage is TRBJ1-4; 7 nucleotides align to TRBD1. CDR3 length equals 14 residues. Germline CDR1 LGHNA, CDR2 YSLEER. The J segment lost 7 bases and the V segment lost 4 bases, leaving 6 bases of the junction unmatched.

This clonotype was seen more than once but under ten times. The chain uses TRBV20-1 and TRBJ1-2; 7 nucleotides agree with TRBD1. The CDR3 loop spans 13 amino acids. Germline V lookup: CDR1 DFQATT, CDR2 SNEGSKA (reference sequence). The CDR3 sequence is CTHRGGRGYGYTF. CDR3 in DNA: TGCACCCATCGAGGGGGCAGGGGCTATGGCTACACCTTC.

V and J are TRBV5-6 and TRBJ1-1; no reliable D call. Trimming pared 8 bases from V and 2 bases from J, leaving 16 bases between. Germline CDR1 reads SGHDT; CDR2 reads YYEEEE. The length of the CDR3 is 14 residues. CDR3 coding DNA: TGTGCCAGAATCTTGGGGAGGGTCAACACTGAAGCTTTCTTT. It translates to CARILGRVNTEAFF. Filled out from reference TRBV5-6 and TRBJ1-1, the complete variable domain reads DAGVTQSPTHLIKTRGQQVTLRCSPKSGHDTVSWYQQALGQGPQFIFQYYEEEERQRGNFPDRFSGHQFPNYSSELNVNALLLGDSALYLCARILGRVNTEAFFGQGTRLTVV.

The sample holds a few counts of this clonotype. The chain uses TRBV4-3 and TRBJ2-7; 7 bases agree with TRBD1. Trimming removed 5 bases from V and 2 bases from J; junction bases left unmatched: 6. The CDR3 length is 14 residues. Germline assignment: CDR1 LGHNA and CDR2 YSLEER. The CDR3 sequence is CASSTRTGPYEQYF. DNA for the CDR3: TGCGCCAGCAGCACACGGACAGGCCCCTACGAGCAGTACTTC.

This chain uses TRBV11-1 with TRBJ2-5; D not certain. Trimming stripped 3 bases from V and 6 bases from J, with 14 bases between. This CDR3 comprises 14 residues. Germline V CDR1 and CDR2: SGHAT, FQDESV (reference sequence). The CDR3 protein is CASSFSYGGKTQYF. The CDR3, as DNA: TGTGCCAGCAGCTTCAGCTATGGTGGGAAGACCCAGTACTTC.

This clonotype was detected many times. This chain joins TRBV15 and TRBJ2-7; 7 positions match TRBD2. In germline, CDR1 is LNHNV, CDR2 YYDKDF (reference sequence). The V and J ends lost 0 bases and 4 bases, in that order; junction bases with no gene match: 9. This CDR3 region has 16 residues. The CDR3 here is CATSRDLAAGWYEQYF. The CDR3 DNA reads as TGTGCCACCAGCAGAGATCTGGCAGCGGGGTGGTACGAGCAGTACTTC. The entire variable domain, with the rest obtained from reference TRBV15 and TRBJ2-7, is as follows: DAMVIQNPRYQVTQFGKPVTLSCSQTLNHNVMYWYQQKSSQAPKLLFHYYDKDFNNEADTPDNFQSRRPNTSFCFLDIRSPGLGDTAMYLCATSRDLAAGWYEQYFGPGTRLTVT.